This T cell receptor (beta chain) derives from a study of T cell repertoires in cytomegalovirus infection. About the research overall: Indicated by public TCR beta signatures were CMV infection and matching HLA type. Study observations and caveats: Totalled public TCR beta family frequency picked out people who carried CMV plus the relevant HLA. HLA-C-restricted CMV clonotypes gave the most frequent clonotype in two of eight donors.

Each CDR3 protein is one row after TCRdb ran MiXCR on the reads. Altogether about 110,000 distinct CDR3 sequences are present, about 30% being singletons, with the ten largest covering about 81%. In its sample, this clonotype was seen a few times. Its cognate antigen is unknown. The source material was CD8+ T cells from cultured PBMCs, sampled from culture after CMV antigen stimulation. The TCR comes from a human donor in good health (CMV status not recorded). Some clones in this sample may be carry-over from other donors' samples.

The CDR3 DNA reads as TGTGCCAGCAGTTCCCTCTCCTACAATGAGCAGTTCTTC. It codes for CASSSLSYNEQFF. The gene calls are TRBV6-6 and TRBJ2-1; D is unresolved. The germline V and J ends were trimmed by 4 bases and 0 bases, with 4 bases remaining between them. The CDR3 spans 13 residues. The V gene's germline CDR1 is MNHNY and CDR2 SVGAGI (reference sequence).